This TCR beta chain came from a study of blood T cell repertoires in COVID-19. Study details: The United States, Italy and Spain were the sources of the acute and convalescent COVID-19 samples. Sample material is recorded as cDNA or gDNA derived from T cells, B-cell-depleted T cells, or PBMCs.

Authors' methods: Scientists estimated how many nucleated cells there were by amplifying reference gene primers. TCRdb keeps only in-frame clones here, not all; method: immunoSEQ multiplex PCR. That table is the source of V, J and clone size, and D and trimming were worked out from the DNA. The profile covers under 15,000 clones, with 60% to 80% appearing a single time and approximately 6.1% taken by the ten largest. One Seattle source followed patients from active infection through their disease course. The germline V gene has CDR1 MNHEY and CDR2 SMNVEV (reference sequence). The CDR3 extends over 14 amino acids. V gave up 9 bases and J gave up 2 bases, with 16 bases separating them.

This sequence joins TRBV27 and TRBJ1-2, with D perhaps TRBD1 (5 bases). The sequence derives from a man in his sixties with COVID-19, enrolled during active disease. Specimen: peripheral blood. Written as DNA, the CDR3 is TGTGCCAGTTTCCCGGGGACTGGAAACTATGGCTACACCTTC. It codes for CASFPGTGNYGYTF.